One sample yielded the 26 T cell receptor beta chains listed below, sequenced in a study of T cells in narcolepsy. Assay used: immunoSEQ multiplex PCR; TCRdb lists only in-frame clones, some missing. The table lists about 24,000 clones, roughly 64% of them singletons, with 9% to 15% in the top ten. The sequencing input was memory (CD45RA-) CD4+ T cells from blood. The source of these receptors is a human donor in good health.

This chain joins TRBV6-5 and TRBJ1-2, with D possibly matching TRBD1 (6 bases). The CDR3 spans 14 residues. Germline CDR1 reads MNHEY; CDR2 reads SVGAGI. The ends were cut back, 7 bases at V and 4 bases at J, with 16 bases in the middle. CDR3 in DNA: TGTGCCAGCACCCCAAATCGAGGGGGCTATGGCTACACCTTC. This gives the protein CASTPNRGGYGYTF.

This clone was observed a few times. The chain is built from TRBV5-1 and TRBJ2-5; maybe TRBD2 (6 bases). Trimming shortened V by 5 bases and J by 5 bases, and 19 bases separated the two germline ends. CDR1 and CDR2 from the germline V gene are SGHRS and YFSETQ. There are 15 residues in the CDR3. The CDR3 region is CASRVQLAAPETQYF. The CDR3 region has the DNA TGCGCCAGCAGGGTTCAACTAGCAGCCCCGGAGACCCAGTACTTC.

The V and J genes are TRBV5-1 and TRBJ1-1; tentatively, D is TRBD1 (6 bases). The V gene lost 0 bases and the J gene lost 3 bases, with 15 bases spanning the gap. The CDR3 consists of 16 residues. From germline, CDR1 is SGHRS and CDR2 YFSETQ. In DNA, the CDR3 is TGCGCCAGCAGCTTGGAGCTCCGGGGGCCGGACACTGAAGCTTTCTTT. Translated: CASSLELRGPDTEAFF. Full variable domain (outside the CDR3, taken from reference TRBV5-1 and TRBJ1-1): KAGVTQTPRYLIKTRGQQVTLSCSPISGHRSVSWYQQTPGQGLQFLFEYFSETQRNKGNFPGRFSGRQFSNSRSEMNVSTLELGDSALYLCASSLELRGPDTEAFFGQGTRLTVV.

This clone has more than one count but fewer than ten. The chain employs TRBV5-1 and TRBJ2-5; D not resolved. The CDR3 runs to 14 residues. The ends were cut back, 4 bases at V and 1 base at J, with 11 bases in the middle. Germline CDR1 and CDR2: SGHRS and YFSETQ. CDR3 region: CASSPRPVQETQYF. CDR3 nucleotide sequence: TGCGCCAGCAGCCCACGGCCGGTCCAAGAGACCCAGTACTTC. Full variable domain (remainder filled in from reference TRBV5-1 and TRBJ2-5): KAGVTQTPRYLIKTRGQQVTLSCSPISGHRSVSWYQQTPGQGLQFLFEYFSETQRNKGNFPGRFSGRQFSNSRSEMNVSTLELGDSALYLCASSPRPVQETQYFGPGTRLLVL.

V usage is TRBV21-1 and J usage is TRBJ2-3; the table names TRBD1, a call not compared with the DNA. TRBV21-1 is described as a pseudogene. The CDR3 extends over 13 amino acids. The CDR3 is CASSMGPTDTQYF. CDR3 in DNA: TGTGCCAGCAGCATGGGCCCCACAGATACGCAGTATTTT.

This chain joins TRBV2 and TRBJ1-1, with D possibly being TRBD1 (5 bases). This CDR3 contains 13 residues. Trimming left V 5 bases short and J 1 base short, with 8 bases between. Germline CDR1 is SNHLY and CDR2 is FYNNEI. Here the CDR3 reads CASSKGENTEAFF. The DNA for the CDR3 is TGTGCCAGCAGTAAAGGGGAGAACACTGAAGCTTTCTTT.

The CDR3 reads CASSPPRFSGNTIYF. CDR3 in DNA: TGTGCCAGCAGCCCCCCGCGGTTCTCTGGAAACACCATATATTTT. This rearrangement joins TRBV28 to TRBJ1-3; D not certain. The germline V and J ends were trimmed by 6 bases and 0 bases, with 12 bases remaining between them. Germline V gene lookup returns CDR1 MDHEN and CDR2 SYDVKM. The CDR3 contains 15 residues. The full variable domain, in which reference TRBV28 and TRBJ1-3 provide the parts outside the CDR3, is DVKVTQSSRYLVKRTGEKVFLECVQDMDHENMFWYRQDPGLGLRLIYFSYDVKMKEKGDIPEGYSVSREKKERFSLILESASTNQTSMYLCASSPPRFSGNTIYFGEGSWLTVV.

This clone has only one observation. Other DNA sequences of this sample code for an identical CDR3. The chain joins TRBV11-3 to TRBJ2-1, with D perhaps matching TRBD2 (5 bases). The CDR3 contains 15 residues. CDR1 is SGHNT, CDR2 YENEEA, per germline. Trimming took 5 bases from V and 6 from J, leaving 17 bases between them. CDR3 DNA sequence: TGTGCCAGCAGCCCCACTAGGGCCAATGTCAATGAGCAGTTCTTC. Translation: CASSPTRANVNEQFF. The full variable domain, in which reference TRBV11-3 and TRBJ2-1 provide the parts outside the CDR3, is EAGVVQSPRYKIIEKKQPVAFWCNPISGHNTLYWYLQNLGQGPELLIRYENEEAVDDSQLPKDRFSAERLKGVDSTLKIQPAELGDSAVYLCASSPTRANVNEQFFGPGTRLTVL.

This clone was observed once. The CDR3 region is CASRAANTEAFF. The DNA for the CDR3 is TGTGCCAGCAGGGCAGCGAACACTGAAGCTTTCTTT. V is TRBV11-2 and J is TRBJ1-1; unclear D gene. V lost 6 bases and J lost 1, with 6 bases in between. Germline-derived CDR1 and CDR2 are SGHAT and FQNNGV. This CDR3 region has 12 residues.

The J gene is TRBJ2-1, the V gene TRBV30; the D gene is possibly TRBD1 (6 bases). CDR1 GTSNPN and CDR2 SVGIG come from the germline V gene (reference sequence). The CDR3 runs to 14 residues. V was trimmed by 4 bases and J by 4 bases, leaving 14 bases between them. For the CDR3, the DNA is TGTGCCTGGAATGGGGGCGGATCTTACAATGAGCAGTTCTTC. It translates to CAWNGGGSYNEQFF.

The chain joins TRBV5-6 to TRBJ1-2; D unresolved. The germline CDR1 and CDR2 sequences are SGHDT and YYEEEE. The CDR3 has 15 residues. Trimming shortened V by 2 bases and J by 0 bases, and 11 bases separated the two germline ends. In nucleotides, the CDR3 is TGTGCCAGCAGCTTTGTCCGGCTAGCTAACTATGGCTACACCTTC. Its protein is CASSFVRLANYGYTF. The full variable domain, in which reference TRBV5-6 and TRBJ1-2 provide the parts outside the CDR3, is DAGVTQSPTHLIKTRGQQVTLRCSPKSGHDTVSWYQQALGQGPQFIFQYYEEEERQRGNFPDRFSGHQFPNYSSELNVNALLLGDSALYLCASSFVRLANYGYTFGSGTRLTVV.

V is TRBV6-5 and J is TRBJ2-3; perhaps TRBD2 as D (5 bases). Germline V gene data show CDR1 as MNHEY and CDR2 as SVGAGI. The CDR3 has 15 residues. V gave up 4 bases and J gave up 5 bases, with 16 bases separating them. In DNA form, the CDR3 reads TGTGCCAGCAGTTTACTAGGGTCCCCCCTAGATACGCAGTATTTT. Its protein product is CASSLLGSPLDTQYF.

The gene calls are TRBV2 and TRBJ2-3, with D perhaps being TRBD1 or TRBD2 (6 bases each). The CDR3 covers 15 residues. CDR1 is SNHLY, CDR2 FYNNEI, per germline. V was clipped by 6 bases and J by 4 bases, with 17 bases between them. This CDR3 is CASRCGEGGPDTQYF. CDR3 nucleotide sequence: TGTGCCAGCAGGTGCGGCGAGGGGGGCCCAGATACGCAGTATTTT.

The chain couples TRBV9 to TRBJ2-1; the match to TRBD2 covers 13 bases. The CDR3 has 16 amino acids. Germline assignment: CDR1 SGDLS and CDR2 YYNGEE. Unmatched junction bases numbered 5, after V lost 4 bases and J lost 4 bases. CDR3 in DNA: TGTGCCAGCAGCCCAAAGGGACTAGCGGGGTACAATGAGCAGTTCTTC. This codes for CASSPKGLAGYNEQFF. Using reference TRBV9 and TRBJ2-1 for the parts outside the CDR3, the full variable domain is DSGVTQTPKHLITATGQRVTLRCSPRSGDLSVYWYQQSLDQGLQFLIQYYNGEERAKGNILERFSAQQFPDLHSELNLSSLELGDSALYFCASSPKGLAGYNEQFFGPGTRLTVL.

The V call is TRBV6-1, the J call TRBJ2-5, with TRBD2 identical over 11 bases. Germline lookup yields CDR1 MNHNS and CDR2 SASEGT. The V gene end was trimmed by 1 base and the J gene end by 1 base; junction bases not matched to a gene: 20. The CDR3 length is 22 residues. The CDR3 sequence: CASSEEGLIAGGPRGSQETQYF. The DNA for the CDR3 is TGTGCCAGCAGTGAAGAGGGGTTAATAGCGGGAGGGCCCCGGGGCTCCCAAGAGACCCAGTACTTC.

Remarks on this clone: The same CDR3 can be traced to other DNA sequences in this sample. The chain couples TRBV6-1 to TRBJ2-7, with no clear D. V was pared by 0 bases and J by 3 bases, with 12 bases between. The germline CDR1 and CDR2 sequences are MNHNS and SASEGT. The CDR3 loop spans 15 amino acids. The CDR3 DNA reads TGTGCCAGCAGTGAAGCAGGCCCTTCACTCTACGAGCAGTACTTC. Translation gives CASSEAGPSLYEQYF.

The V gene is TRBV5-1, the J gene TRBJ2-1; TRBD2 aligns across 9 bases. The CDR3 runs 18 residues. CDR1 is SGHRS, CDR2 YFSETQ, per germline. V shed 0 bases and J 0 bases; nucleotides not matched to a gene: 7. This CDR3 is CASSLVSLAGSSYNEQFF. CDR3 sequence (DNA): TGCGCCAGCAGCTTGGTATCCCTAGCGGGAAGCTCCTACAATGAGCAGTTCTTC.

The chain has TRBV6-5 and TRBJ2-7; 9 bases map to TRBD1. V was clipped by 5 bases and J by 4 bases; unmatched bases: 6. CDR3 length: 14 amino acids. Germline CDR1 and CDR2: MNHEY and SVGAGI. The CDR3: CASSEGGTGYEQYF. The CDR3 DNA reads TGTGCCAGCAGTGAAGGAGGGACAGGGTACGAGCAGTACTTC.

The chain carries TRBV5-4 and TRBJ2-7, with 8 bases fitting TRBD1. CDR1 and CDR2 from the germline V gene are SGHNT and YYREEE (reference sequence). Losses at the gene ends were 0 bases for V and 2 bases for J; bases not matched to a gene: 1. The CDR3 length is 14 residues. CDR3 DNA sequence: TGTGCCAGCAGCTTGGAGACAGGGGCCTACGAGCAGTACTTC. This codes for CASSLETGAYEQYF.

V usage is TRBV9 and J usage is TRBJ2-3, with TRBD2 matching over 9 bases. Germline V gene sequence: CDR1 SGDLS, CDR2 YYNGEE. The CDR3 extends over 16 amino acids. V lost 4 bases, J lost 0 bases, and 6 bases stayed unmatched. The CDR3 loop is CASSLQLAGSTDTQYF. The CDR3 DNA sequence: TGTGCCAGCAGCCTACAACTAGCGGGTAGCACAGATACGCAGTATTTT.

This clone was detected a few times. This chain uses TRBV5-1 with TRBJ1-1, with TRBD1 as a possible D gene (5 bases). The V end was cut by 5 bases, the J end by 3 bases, with 20 bases between. The CDR3 covers 16 residues. Germline CDR1 and CDR2: SGHRS and YFSETQ. The CDR3 reads CASRMTAGKGDTEAFF. The DNA of the CDR3 is TGCGCCAGCAGAATGACAGCCGGGAAAGGGGACACTGAAGCTTTCTTT. Complete variable domain (other parts from reference TRBV5-1 and TRBJ1-1): KAGVTQTPRYLIKTRGQQVTLSCSPISGHRSVSWYQQTPGQGLQFLFEYFSETQRNKGNFPGRFSGRQFSNSRSEMNVSTLELGDSALYLCASRMTAGKGDTEAFFGQGTRLTVV.

The chain is built from TRBV6-5 and TRBJ1-5; 8 bases map to TRBD1. The ends lost 5 bases at V and 3 bases at J; junction bases unmatched: 6. The CDR3 has 15 residues. The germline CDR1 and CDR2 sequences are MNHEY and SVGAGI. The CDR3: CASSKTGAANQPQHF. The CDR3 DNA reads TGTGCCAGCAGTAAGACAGGGGCCGCCAATCAGCCCCAGCATTTT.

This clone showed up just a few times. The chain is built from TRBV7-8 and TRBJ2-5; D may be TRBD2 (6 bases). Trimming left V 6 bases short and J 1 base short, with 9 bases between. The CDR3 is 13 amino acids. Germline-derived CDR1 and CDR2 are SGHVS and FQNEAQ. CDR3 DNA: TGTGCCAGCAGGTGGCGGGGCCAAGAGACCCAGTACTTC. This encodes CASRWRGQETQYF. The complete variable domain, with remaining parts taken from reference TRBV7-8 and TRBJ2-5, reads GAGVSQSPRYKVAKRGQDVALRCDPISGHVSLFWYQQALGQGPEFLTYFQNEAQLDKSGLPSDRFFAERPEGSVSTLKIQRTQQEDSAVYLCASRWRGQETQYFGPGTRLLVL.

The chain carries TRBV11-2 and TRBJ2-1; D remains unclear. The V gene lost 0 bases and the J gene lost 10 bases, with 4 bases spanning the gap. The germline CDR1 and CDR2 sequences are SGHAT and FQNNGV. The CDR3 extends over 11 amino acids. The CDR3 DNA sequence: TGTGCCAGCAGCTTAGAGTCGGAGCAGTTCTTC. This translates into CASSLESEQFF.

The chain recombines TRBV19 with TRBJ2-5; 9 bases agree with TRBD2. Germline CDR1 LNHDA, CDR2 SQIVND (reference sequence). V gave up 4 bases and J gave up 7 bases; unmatched junction bases: 10. CDR3 length: 15 residues. CDR3 region: CASSSSGTSTVTQYF. CDR3 nucleotide sequence: TGTGCCAGTAGTAGCTCCGGGACTAGCACCGTGACCCAGTACTTC. Combining the CDR3 with reference TRBV19 and TRBJ2-5 gives the whole variable domain DGGITQSPKYLFRKEGQNVTLSCEQNLNHDAMYWYRQDPGQGLRLIYYSQIVNDFQKGDIAEGYSVSREKKESFPLTVTSAQKNPTAFYLCASSSSGTSTVTQYFGPGTRLLVL.

Notes on this clone: This same CDR3 is encoded by further DNA sequences in the sample. The chain carries TRBV19 and TRBJ1-5; 8 nucleotides agree with TRBD1. With 2 bases clipped from V and 7 bases from J, the junction kept 7 bases outside the gene matches. The CDR3 contains 15 residues. Germline lookup yields CDR1 LNHDA and CDR2 SQIVND (reference sequence). The CDR3 is CASSISRGQGQPQHF. In DNA, the CDR3 is TGTGCCAGTAGTATAAGCAGGGGGCAAGGGCAGCCCCAGCATTTT.